This T cell receptor beta chain was documented in a study of regulatory dendritic cells for organ transplantation (dated by TCRdb to about 2017). Study-wide context: Regulatory dendritic cells were generated from monocytes cultured with vitamin D3 on days 0 and 4 and IL-10 on day 4. On day 6, LPS was added to the DC cultures to test how the DCs responded to a strong maturation-inducing agent. TCRbeta repertoires were sequenced from sorted naive and memory CD4+ and CD8+ T cells before and after allostimulation with regulatory or mature dendritic cells. Study-level results and caveats: Naive CD4+ and CD8+ T cells showed highly diverse repertoires, whereas memory cells were less diverse and memory CD8+ cells were the most oligoclonal. In both subjects, allostimulation led to expansion of memory CD8+ clones, although regulatory dendritic cells appeared to cause more limited expansion than mature dendritic cells did. Sequencing was done in only two subjects, and the authors reported considerable heterogeneity between individuals in the alloreactive memory CD8+ T cell pool. Of the resting subsets, the one holding the most alloreactive TCR clonotypes was memory CD8+ T cells.

As to this clone: Its antigen remains unidentified. Per-nucleotide qualities are absent, and no much larger clonotype sits a single base away.

Measured from the cysteine to the phenylalanine, the CDR3 is 15 residues long. Only CDR3 DNA is held: 45 bases, read in frame from base 1. V lost 2 bases and J lost 4 bases; the stretch between them is 14 bases long. Reading the germline V gene gives CDR1 SGHTA and CDR2 FQGTGA. TCRbeta CDR3 regions were amplified by multiplexed two-step PCR using Vbeta-specific forward primers and Jbeta-specific reverse primers. Through the immunoSEQ service, TCRbeta libraries were sequenced on an Illumina instrument. For the original study's pipeline: V, D and J genes were assigned using IMGT annotation, and counts were corrected for multiplex PCR bias using synthetic CDR3 analogues. The immunoSEQ Analyzer calculated repertoire clonality as one minus the normalized Shannon entropy. Clonal expansion was defined using Fisher's exact test with Benjamini-Hochberg false discovery rate control and a two-tailed threshold of P<0.01. Held by TCRdb, this immuneACCESS table contains in-frame sequences only and omits some clones. Under half of the omission traces to an unresolved V gene where checked; the cause of the rest is unknown. The V and J calls and clone size were taken over from that table, and D and trimming were inferred from the DNA. Counted in this sample were some 9,300 clones; roughly 65% of them appeared once. The ten largest clones capture around 0.55% of the sample.

Sorted T cell subsets were CFSE-labeled and co-cultured for five to six days with allogeneic regulatory or mature dendritic cells at a 1:10 DC:T ratio. FACS was used to sort CD4+ or CD8+ cells into naive T cells, defined as CD45RA+, and memory T cells, defined as CD45RO+. The T cells used for TCR sequencing were obtained from two healthy control subjects. The Qiagen DNeasy Blood & Tissue Kit was used for extraction of genomic DNA. The V and J segments used are TRBV7-3 and TRBJ2-5, and perhaps TRBD2 as D gene, on 7 matching bases. This clonotype was sampled from a human donor in good health. Source material: naive CD4+ T cells from blood cultured with dendritic cells. Taken with the paper, the label for cell subset or site translates to: CD45RA+ naive T cells. Read as DNA, the sequence is TGTGCCAGCAGCTTACGAGGGGGGGCGGGAGAGACCCAGTACTTC. This yields the protein CASSLRGGAGETQYF.